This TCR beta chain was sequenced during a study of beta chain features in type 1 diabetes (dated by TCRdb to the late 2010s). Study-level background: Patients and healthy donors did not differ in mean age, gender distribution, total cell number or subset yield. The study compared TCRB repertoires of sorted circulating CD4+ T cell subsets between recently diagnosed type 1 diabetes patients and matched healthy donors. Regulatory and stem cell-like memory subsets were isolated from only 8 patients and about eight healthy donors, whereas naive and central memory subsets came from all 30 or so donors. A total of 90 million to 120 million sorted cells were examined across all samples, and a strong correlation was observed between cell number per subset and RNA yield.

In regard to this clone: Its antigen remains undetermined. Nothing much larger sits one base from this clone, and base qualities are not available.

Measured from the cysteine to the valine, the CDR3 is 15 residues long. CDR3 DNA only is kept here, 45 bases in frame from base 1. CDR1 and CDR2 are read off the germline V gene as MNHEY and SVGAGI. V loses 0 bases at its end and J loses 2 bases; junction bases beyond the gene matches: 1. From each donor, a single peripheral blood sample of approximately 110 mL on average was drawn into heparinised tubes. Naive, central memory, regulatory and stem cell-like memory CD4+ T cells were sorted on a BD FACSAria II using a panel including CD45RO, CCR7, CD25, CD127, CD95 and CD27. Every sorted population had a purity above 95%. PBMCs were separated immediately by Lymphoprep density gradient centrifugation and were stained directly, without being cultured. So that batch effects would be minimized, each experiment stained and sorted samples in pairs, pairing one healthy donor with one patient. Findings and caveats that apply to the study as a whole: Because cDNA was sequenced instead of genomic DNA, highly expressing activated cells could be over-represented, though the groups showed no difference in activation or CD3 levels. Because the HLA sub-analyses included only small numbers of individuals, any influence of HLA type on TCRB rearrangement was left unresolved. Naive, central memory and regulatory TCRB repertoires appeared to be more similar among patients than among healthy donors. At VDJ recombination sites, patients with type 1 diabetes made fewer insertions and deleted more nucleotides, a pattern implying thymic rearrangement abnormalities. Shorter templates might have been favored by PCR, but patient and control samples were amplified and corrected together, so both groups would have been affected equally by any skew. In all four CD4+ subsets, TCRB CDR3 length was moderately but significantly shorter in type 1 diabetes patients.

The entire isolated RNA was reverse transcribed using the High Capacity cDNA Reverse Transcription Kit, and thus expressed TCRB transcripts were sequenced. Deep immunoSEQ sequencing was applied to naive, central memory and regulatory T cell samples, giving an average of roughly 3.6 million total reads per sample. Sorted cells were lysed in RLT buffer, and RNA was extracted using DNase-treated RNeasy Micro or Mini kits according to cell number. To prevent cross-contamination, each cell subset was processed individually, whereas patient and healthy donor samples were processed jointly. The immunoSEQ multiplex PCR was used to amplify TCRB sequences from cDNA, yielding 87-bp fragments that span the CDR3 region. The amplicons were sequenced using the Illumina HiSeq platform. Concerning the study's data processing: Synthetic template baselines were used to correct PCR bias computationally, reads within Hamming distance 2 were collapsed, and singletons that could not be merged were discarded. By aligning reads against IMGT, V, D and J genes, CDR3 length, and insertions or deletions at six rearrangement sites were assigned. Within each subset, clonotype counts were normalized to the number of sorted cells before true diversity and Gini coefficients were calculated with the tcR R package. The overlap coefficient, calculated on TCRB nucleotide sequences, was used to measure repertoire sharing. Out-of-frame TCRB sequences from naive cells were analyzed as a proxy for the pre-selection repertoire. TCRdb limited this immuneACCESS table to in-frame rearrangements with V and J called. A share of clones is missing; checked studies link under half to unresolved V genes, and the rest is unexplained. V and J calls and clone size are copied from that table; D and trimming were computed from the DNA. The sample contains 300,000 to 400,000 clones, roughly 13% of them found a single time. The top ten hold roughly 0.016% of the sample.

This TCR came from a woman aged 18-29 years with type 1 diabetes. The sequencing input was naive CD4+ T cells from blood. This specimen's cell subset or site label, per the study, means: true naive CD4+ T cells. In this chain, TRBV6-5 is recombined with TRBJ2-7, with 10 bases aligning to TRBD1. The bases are TGTGCCAGCAGTTACTCGGGACAGGGGACCTACGAGCAGTACGTC. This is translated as CASSYSGQGTYEQYV.